The following is a T cell receptor beta chain sequence with its context. Its cognate antigen is unknown. These data come from a study of cytomegalovirus exposure and HLA in healthy donors. Regarding the study as a whole: Overall, around 150 TCR beta chains were annotated as cytomegalovirus-associated. Most likely, a cluster of highly shared sequence variants arose as a sequencing artifact. Fewer N-insertions (relative to the approximately 670-donor mean) were reportedly seen in an Asian-associated ancestry cluster in a later analysis. Later on, an analysis found that several of the most significant clusters appeared to be linked to common viral pathogens, which included parvovirus B19.

PCR involved 60 Vbeta and 13 Jbeta primers. The repertoire was sequenced with immunoSEQ multiplex PCR; TCRdb's copy has only in-frame clones and lacks some. Counted here are under 150,000 clones, approximately 82% occurring once; the ten biggest clones make up less than 3%. CDR1 and CDR2 (germline): SGHAT, FQNNGV. This CDR3 spans 17 amino acids. Losses at the gene ends were 5 bases for V and 0 bases for J; bases not matched to a gene: 4. The receptor's source is a man aged 45-60 years in good health and CMV-seronegative. The sequenced sample was PBMCs. The V call is TRBV11-2, the J call TRBJ1-6, with 10 bases that match TRBD1. CDR3 in DNA: TGTGCCAGCAGCCGGGACAGGGGTAGCTCCTATAATTCACCCCTCCACTTT. Residues: CASSRDRGSSYNSPLHF.